Given below is one T cell receptor beta chain in context. Its antigen is unidentified. The source of the sample is a study of OX40 agonist ivuxolimab in advanced cancers. Study-level information: Patients received intravenous ivuxolimab every 2 weeks at 0.01 to 10 mg/kg. One hepatocellular carcinoma and two cutaneous melanoma patients partially responded. Findings and limits, study-wide: Circulating CD4+ and CD8+ T cells showed clonal expansion by week 6 at 0.1 to 3.0 mg/kg.

The trim removed 4 bases at V and 0 bases at J, leaving 4 bases unmatched. This CDR3 comprises 17 residues. Looked up from germline, CDR1 is SGHNT and CDR2 is YENEEA. The table came from immunoSEQ multiplex PCR; TCRdb's copy has only in-frame clones and leaves some out. Altogether 40,000 to 60,000 clones are present, about 88% being singletons, with the ten largest covering roughly 3.4%. The chain combines TRBV11-3 with TRBJ1-3; 12 bases align to TRBD1. The sample consisted of CD4+ or CD8+ T cells sorted from blood, taken in a trial of the OX40 agonist ivuxolimab. This clonotype was sampled from an adult with an advanced solid tumor such as melanoma, head and neck, liver or kidney cancer. DNA of the CDR3: TGTGCCAGCAGCTCTAGGGACAGGGGGCCCTCTGGAAACACCATATATTTT. It is translated as CASSSRDRGPSGNTIYF.